The source of this T cell receptor (beta chain) is a study of CD8+ T cells in alopecia areata (dated by TCRdb to 2016 to 2019). Background for the entire study: Treated patients were enrolled in an open-label pilot trial of oral tofacitinib, 5 to 10 mg twice daily, for moderate-to-severe alopecia areata. Patients stayed on tofacitinib for 6 to 18 months and then had 6 months of follow-up off drug so that delayed response and recurrence could be assessed. Disease severity in treated patients was measured with the SALT score, which quantifies the percentage of affected scalp surface area. High-throughput TCRbeta sequencing was used to examine T cell clonal expansion in alopecia areata in both the C3H/HeJ mouse model and human patients. In humans, TCRbeta sequencing was performed on scalp tissue and on sorted CD4+ and CD8+ peripheral blood T cells from healthy controls and from patients with patchy or totalis/universalis alopecia areata. Tofacitinib-treated patients had biopsies at baseline and at 4 and 24 weeks of treatment, with a later scalp biopsy in several patients. Scalp clonality was compared across normal scalp (n=4), patchy alopecia areata scalp (n=8), and alopecia totalis/universalis scalp (n=8). RNA was extracted with the PAXgene miRNA kit for fixed scalp, the miRNeasy kit for PBMCs, and the RNeasy kit for mouse skin. TCRbeta CDR3 regions were amplified by immunoSEQ multiplex PCR using 35 Vbeta forward and 13 Jbeta reverse primers. Paper-wide results and their limitations: Compared with normal scalp, lesional scalp, particularly in alopecia totalis/universalis, had higher clonality and more expanded CD8+ clones, which suggests antigenic drive. Compared with mice, TCR sequences shared between patients were less clear, possibly partly because of HLA diversity across the patient population. With tofacitinib, both scalp clonality and the number of expanded CD8+ clones among the top 100 scalp clones went down significantly. Many expanded lesional clones were found to persist in scalp and blood during tofacitinib treatment, and relapse after treatment cessation may be partly explained by this persistence. Unlike mouse skin, where gammadelta T cells dominate, normal human skin contains resident alphabeta T cells that get sequenced too, which complicates analysis of the scalp TCR repertoire. Because the treated cohort was small and included a single nonresponder, larger studies are needed to assess links between baseline CD8+ expansion and response.

CDR1 is given as GTSNPN and CDR2 as SVGIG, both from the germline V gene (reference sequence). V and J are trimmed by 0 bases and 3 bases, and the gene matches miss 7 bases of the junction. Reading from cysteine to phenylalanine, the CDR3 counts 15 amino acids. The read is trimmed to its CDR3 DNA, 45 bases read in frame from base 1. As to this clone: Its antigen has not been determined. Base qualities are not at hand, and no much larger clone is one base apart.

The library came from the immunoSEQ multiplex PCR assay. To provide template for TCR sequencing, every sample had RNA extracted and reverse transcribed into cDNA. SuperScript III was used for first-strand cDNA synthesis, primed with a 2:1 mix of oligo-dT and random hexamers. A synthetic immune receptor repertoire was used to assess amplification bias, and residual bias was removed computationally. In the paper's pipeline: Raw reads were preprocessed to remove errors, and CDR3 was defined by IMGT conventions from the conserved cysteine to phenylalanine. Clonality was computed as 1 minus the Shannon entropy, with the entropy normalized by log2 of the number of productive unique TCRs. Whether scalp clones were CD4 or CD8 was inferred by matching scalp TCRbeta sequences against CD4 and CD8 repertoires sorted from blood. The immuneACCESS repertoire file appears here via TCRdb, limited to in-frame rearrangements. These files lack a portion of the clones; in checked studies, under half of the deficit traces to unresolved V genes, and the cause of the others is not known. V and J calls and clone size are as listed in that table; D and trimming were resolved from the DNA. The sample records some 100,000 clones, roughly 58% of which are singletons. The ten largest clonotypes hold roughly 30% of the sample.

The time point label on this specimen signifies: around 28 days on oral tofacitinib. The label giving this sample's treatment or condition can be read as: oral pan-JAK inhibitor, 5-10 mg twice daily. Lesional scalp punch biopsies and peripheral blood were obtained from alopecia areata patients. After PBMCs were isolated by density centrifugation and stained for CD3, CD4 and CD8, a FACSAria was used to sort CD4+ and CD8+ T cells. The sequence was collected from a human donor with alopecia areata. The source material was CD8+ T cells sorted from blood, sampled at week 4, from a patient treated with tofacitinib. The receptor chain draws on TRBV30 and TRBJ1-2, with 7 bases matching TRBD1. The CDR3 loop reads CAWSVSFQGDYGYTF. The DNA is as follows: TGTGCCTGGAGTGTATCCTTCCAGGGGGACTATGGCTACACCTTC. Reference TRBV30 and TRBJ1-2 genes cover what lies past the CDR3, so the full variable domain is SQTIHQWPATLVQPVGSPLSLECTVEGTSNPNLYWYRQAAGRGLQLLFYSVGIGQISSEVPQNLSASRPQDRQFILSSKKLLLSDSGFYLCAWSVSFQGDYGYTFGSGTRLTVV.